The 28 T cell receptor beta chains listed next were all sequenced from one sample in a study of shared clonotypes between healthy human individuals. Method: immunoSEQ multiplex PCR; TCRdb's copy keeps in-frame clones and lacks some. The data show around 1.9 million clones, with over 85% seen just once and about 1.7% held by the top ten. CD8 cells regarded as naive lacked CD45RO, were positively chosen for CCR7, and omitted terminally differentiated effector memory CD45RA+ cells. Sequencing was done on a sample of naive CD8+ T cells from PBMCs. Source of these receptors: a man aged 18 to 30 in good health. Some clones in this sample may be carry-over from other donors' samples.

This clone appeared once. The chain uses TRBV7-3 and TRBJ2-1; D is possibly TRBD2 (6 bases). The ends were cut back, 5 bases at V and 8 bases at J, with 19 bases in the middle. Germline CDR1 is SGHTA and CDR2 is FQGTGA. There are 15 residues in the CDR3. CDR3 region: CASSPDGSLSHEQFF. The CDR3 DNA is TGTGCCAGCAGCCCGGACGGGAGCCTTAGCCATGAGCAGTTCTTC.

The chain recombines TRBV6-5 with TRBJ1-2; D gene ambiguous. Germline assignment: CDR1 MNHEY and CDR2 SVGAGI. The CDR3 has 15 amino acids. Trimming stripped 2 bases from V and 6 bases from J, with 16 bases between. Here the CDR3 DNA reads TGTGCCAGCAGTTACGCTCGGGGTTCAGCTAATGGCTACACCTTC. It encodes CASSYARGSANGYTF.

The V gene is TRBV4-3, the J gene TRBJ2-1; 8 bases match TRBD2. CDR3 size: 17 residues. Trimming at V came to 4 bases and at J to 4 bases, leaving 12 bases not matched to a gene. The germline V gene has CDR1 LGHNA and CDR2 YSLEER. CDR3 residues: CASSLRLASEKYNEQFF. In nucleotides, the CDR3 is TGCGCCAGCAGCCTCCGACTAGCGAGCGAGAAATACAATGAGCAGTTCTTC.

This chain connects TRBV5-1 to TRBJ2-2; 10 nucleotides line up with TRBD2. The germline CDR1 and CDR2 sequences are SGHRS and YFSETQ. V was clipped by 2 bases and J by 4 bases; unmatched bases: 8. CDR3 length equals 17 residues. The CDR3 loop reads CASSLTSGARGTGELFF. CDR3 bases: TGCGCCAGCAGCTTAACTAGCGGGGCGAGGGGCACCGGGGAGCTGTTTTTT.

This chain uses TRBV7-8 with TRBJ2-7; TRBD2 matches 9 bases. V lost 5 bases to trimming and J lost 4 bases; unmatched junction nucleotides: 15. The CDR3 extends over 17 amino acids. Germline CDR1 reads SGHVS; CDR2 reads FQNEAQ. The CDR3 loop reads CASSPLLAGGGEYEQYF. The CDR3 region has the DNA TGTGCCAGCAGCCCCCTCTTGGCGGGAGGGGGTGAATACGAGCAGTACTTC.

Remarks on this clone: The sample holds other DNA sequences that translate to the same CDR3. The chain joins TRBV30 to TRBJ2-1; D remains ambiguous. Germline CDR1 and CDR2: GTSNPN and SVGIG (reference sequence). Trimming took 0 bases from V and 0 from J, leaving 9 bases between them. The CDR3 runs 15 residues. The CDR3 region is CAWSVGRSSYNEQFF. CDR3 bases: TGTGCCTGGAGTGTAGGCAGGAGCTCCTACAATGAGCAGTTCTTC.

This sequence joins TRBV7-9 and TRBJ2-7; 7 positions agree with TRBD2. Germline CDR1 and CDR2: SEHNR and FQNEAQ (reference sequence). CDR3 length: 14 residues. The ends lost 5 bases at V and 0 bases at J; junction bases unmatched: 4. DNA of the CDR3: TGTGCCAGCAGCCCGGGACTACCCTCCTACGAGCAGTACTTC. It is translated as CASSPGLPSYEQYF.

CDR3 amino acids: CASSLVKGATEAFF. Here the CDR3 DNA reads TGTGCCAGCAGCTTAGTTAAGGGGGCAACTGAAGCTTTCTTT. The chain uses TRBV11-2 and TRBJ1-1; 7 positions match TRBD1. Germline V gene lookup returns CDR1 SGHAT and CDR2 FQNNGV. V shed 1 base, J shed 5 bases, and the junction held 4 bases outside the gene matches. The CDR3 has 14 residues.

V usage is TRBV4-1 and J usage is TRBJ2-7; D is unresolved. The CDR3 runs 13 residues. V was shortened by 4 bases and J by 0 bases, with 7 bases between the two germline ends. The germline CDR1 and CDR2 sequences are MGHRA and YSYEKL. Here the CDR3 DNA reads TGCGCCAGCAGCCCCCTGCACTCCTACGAGCAGTACTTC. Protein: CASSPLHSYEQYF.

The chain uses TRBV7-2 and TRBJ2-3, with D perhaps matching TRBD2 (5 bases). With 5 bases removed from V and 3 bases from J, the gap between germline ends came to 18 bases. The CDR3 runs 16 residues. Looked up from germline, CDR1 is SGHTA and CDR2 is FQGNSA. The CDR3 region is CASSPSRTTPTDTQYF. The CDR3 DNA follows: TGTGCCAGCAGCCCTAGCCGTACCACCCCTACAGATACGCAGTATTTT.

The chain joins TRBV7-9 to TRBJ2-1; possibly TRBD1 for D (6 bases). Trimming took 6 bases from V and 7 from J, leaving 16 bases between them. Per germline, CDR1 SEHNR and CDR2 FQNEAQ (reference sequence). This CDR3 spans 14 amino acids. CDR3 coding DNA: TGTGCCAGCAGTCCCATCTACAGGGCTAATGAGCAGTTCTTC. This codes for CASSPIYRANEQFF. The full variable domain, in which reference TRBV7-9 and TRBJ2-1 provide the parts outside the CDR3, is DTGVSQNPRHKITKRGQNVTFRCDPISEHNRLYWYRQTLGQGPEFLTYFQNEAQLEKSRLLSDRFSAERPKGSFSTLEIQRTEQGDSAMYLCASSPIYRANEQFFGPGTRLTVL.

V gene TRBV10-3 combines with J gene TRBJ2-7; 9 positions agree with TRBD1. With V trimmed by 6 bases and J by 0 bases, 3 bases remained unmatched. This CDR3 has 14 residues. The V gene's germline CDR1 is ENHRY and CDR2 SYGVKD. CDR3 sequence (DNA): TGTGCCATCAGGGGGACAGGGAGCTCCTACGAGCAGTACTTC. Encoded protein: CAIRGTGSSYEQYF.

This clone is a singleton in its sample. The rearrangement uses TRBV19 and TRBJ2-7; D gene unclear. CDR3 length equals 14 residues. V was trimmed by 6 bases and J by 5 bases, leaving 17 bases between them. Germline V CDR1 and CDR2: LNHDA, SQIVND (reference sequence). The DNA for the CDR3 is TGTGCCAGTAGATCCCTGTTAGGGTTCGACGAGCAGTACTTC. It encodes CASRSLLGFDEQYF.

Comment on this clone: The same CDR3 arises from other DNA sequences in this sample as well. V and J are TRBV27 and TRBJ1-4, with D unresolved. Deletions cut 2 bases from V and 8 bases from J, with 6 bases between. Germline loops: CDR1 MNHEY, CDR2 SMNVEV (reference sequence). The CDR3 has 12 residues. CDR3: CASSLRGEKLFF. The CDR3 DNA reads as TGTGCCAGCAGTTTACGAGGCGAAAAACTGTTTTTT.

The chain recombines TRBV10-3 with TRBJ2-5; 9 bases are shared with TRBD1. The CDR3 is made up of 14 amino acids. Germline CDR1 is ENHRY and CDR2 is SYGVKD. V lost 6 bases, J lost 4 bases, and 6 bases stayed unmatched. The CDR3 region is CAIRGQGETETQYF. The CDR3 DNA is TGTGCCATCAGGGGACAGGGTGAAACAGAGACCCAGTACTTC.

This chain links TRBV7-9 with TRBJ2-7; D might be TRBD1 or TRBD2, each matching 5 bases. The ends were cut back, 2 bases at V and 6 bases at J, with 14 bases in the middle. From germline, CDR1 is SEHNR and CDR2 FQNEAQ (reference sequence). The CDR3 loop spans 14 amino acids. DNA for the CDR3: TGTGCCAGCAGCTTAACCCCAGGGACCCCCGAGCAGTACTTC. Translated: CASSLTPGTPEQYF.

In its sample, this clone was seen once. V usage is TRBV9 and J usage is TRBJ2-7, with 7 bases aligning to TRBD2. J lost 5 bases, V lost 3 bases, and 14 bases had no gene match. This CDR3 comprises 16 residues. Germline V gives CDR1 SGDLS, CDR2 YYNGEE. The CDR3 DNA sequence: TGTGCCAGCAGCGCGACTAGCTTTTCGCGGAAGGACGAGCAGTACTTC. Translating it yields CASSATSFSRKDEQYF.

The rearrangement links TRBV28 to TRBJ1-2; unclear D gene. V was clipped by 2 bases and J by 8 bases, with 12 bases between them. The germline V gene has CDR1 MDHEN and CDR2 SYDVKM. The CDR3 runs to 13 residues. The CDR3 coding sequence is TGTGCCAGCAGTTTAGGTTTCCGGGGAGGCTACACCTTC. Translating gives CASSLGFRGGYTF.

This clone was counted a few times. CDR3 DNA: TGTGCCAGCAGCTTGGGTGCCGGCCCTGAAGCTTTCTTT. Its protein is CASSLGAGPEAFF. This chain links TRBV5-6 with TRBJ1-1, with D unclear. The CDR3 loop spans 13 amino acids. Per germline, CDR1 SGHDT and CDR2 YYEEEE. Trimming cost V 0 bases and J 6 bases, with 9 bases left between them.

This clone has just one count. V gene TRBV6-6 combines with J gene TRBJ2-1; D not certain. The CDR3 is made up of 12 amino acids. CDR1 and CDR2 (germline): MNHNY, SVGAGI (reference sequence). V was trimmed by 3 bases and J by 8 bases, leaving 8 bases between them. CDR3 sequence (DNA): TGTGCCAGCAGTTATCGACTTGATGAGCAGTTCTTC. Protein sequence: CASSYRLDEQFF.

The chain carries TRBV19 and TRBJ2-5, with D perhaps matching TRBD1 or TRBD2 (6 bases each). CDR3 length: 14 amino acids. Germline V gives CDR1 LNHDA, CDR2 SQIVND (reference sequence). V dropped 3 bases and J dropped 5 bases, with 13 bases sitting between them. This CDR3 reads CASSIWGAWETQYF. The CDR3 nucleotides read TGTGCCAGTAGTATTTGGGGGGCTTGGGAGACCCAGTACTTC.

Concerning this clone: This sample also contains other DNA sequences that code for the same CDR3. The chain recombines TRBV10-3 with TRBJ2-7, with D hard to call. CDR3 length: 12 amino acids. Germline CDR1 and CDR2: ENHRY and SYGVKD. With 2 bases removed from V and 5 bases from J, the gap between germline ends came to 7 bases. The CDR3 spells CAISEGVHEQYF. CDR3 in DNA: TGTGCCATCAGTGAGGGGGTCCACGAGCAGTACTTC.

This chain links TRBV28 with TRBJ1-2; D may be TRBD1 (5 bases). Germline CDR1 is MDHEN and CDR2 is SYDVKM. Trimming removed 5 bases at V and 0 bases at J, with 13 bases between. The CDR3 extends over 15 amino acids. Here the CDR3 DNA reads TGTGCCAGCAGTGTAACAGGAGTCGCTAACTATGGCTACACCTTC. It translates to CASSVTGVANYGYTF.

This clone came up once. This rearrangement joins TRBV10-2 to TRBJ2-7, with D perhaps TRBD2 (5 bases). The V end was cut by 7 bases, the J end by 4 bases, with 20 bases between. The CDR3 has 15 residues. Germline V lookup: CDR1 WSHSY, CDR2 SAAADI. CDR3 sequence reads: CASIGVREGGYEQYF. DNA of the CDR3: TGCGCCAGCATAGGAGTGAGGGAAGGTGGTTACGAGCAGTACTTC.

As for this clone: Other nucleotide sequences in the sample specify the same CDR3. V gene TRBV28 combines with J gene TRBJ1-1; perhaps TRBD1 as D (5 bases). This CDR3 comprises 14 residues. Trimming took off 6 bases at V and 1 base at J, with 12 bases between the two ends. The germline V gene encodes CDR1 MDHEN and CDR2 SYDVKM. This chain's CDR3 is CASSLFRANTEAFF. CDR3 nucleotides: TGTGCCAGCAGCCTATTCAGGGCGAACACTGAAGCTTTCTTT.

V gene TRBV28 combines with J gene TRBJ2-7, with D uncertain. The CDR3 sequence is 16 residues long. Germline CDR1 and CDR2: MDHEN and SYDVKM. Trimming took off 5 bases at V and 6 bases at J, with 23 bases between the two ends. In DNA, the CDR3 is TGTGCCAGCAGTCCGCTCGCCCCACAGACCCCTGGCGAGCAGTACTTC. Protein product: CASSPLAPQTPGEQYF.

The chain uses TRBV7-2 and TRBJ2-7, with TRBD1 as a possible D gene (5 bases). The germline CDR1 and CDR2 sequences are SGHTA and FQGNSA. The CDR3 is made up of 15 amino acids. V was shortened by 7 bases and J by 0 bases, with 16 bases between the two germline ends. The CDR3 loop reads CASKLTGQNSYEQYF. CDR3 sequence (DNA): TGTGCCAGCAAGTTAACAGGACAAAACTCCTACGAGCAGTACTTC.

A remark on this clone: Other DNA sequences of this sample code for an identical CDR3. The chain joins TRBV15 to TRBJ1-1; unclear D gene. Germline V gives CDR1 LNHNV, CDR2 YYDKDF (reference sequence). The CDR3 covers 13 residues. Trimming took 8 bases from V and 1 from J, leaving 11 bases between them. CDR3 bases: TGTGCCACCGGCTCTCGGGGGAACACTGAAGCTTTCTTT. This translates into CATGSRGNTEAFF.